The 31 T cell receptor beta chains below all came from one sample that was sequenced in a study of siplizumab effects on memory and regulatory T cells. Generated by immunoSEQ multiplex PCR, the TCRdb table keeps only in-frame clones and is missing some. The sample lists around 3,000 clones; over 60% were seen once. Source material: TEMRA CD8+ T cells sorted from blood. Stated subset: unstimulated CD8+ CD45RA+ effector memory T cells. These receptors all stem from a human donor in good health.

This clone was observed a few times. The rearrangement links TRBV2 to TRBJ1-4; no clear D. Germline CDR1 is SNHLY and CDR2 is FYNNEI. Trimming removed 7 bases at V and 3 bases at J, with 15 bases between. The CDR3 consists of 15 residues. CDR3 loop: CASTAPDWANEKLFF. In nucleotides, the CDR3 is TGTGCCAGCACCGCCCCGGACTGGGCTAATGAAAAACTGTTTTTT.

V usage is TRBV2 and J usage is TRBJ2-3; D is undetermined. The CDR3 runs 15 residues. V lost 2 bases and J lost 2, with 11 bases in between. CDR1 is SNHLY, CDR2 FYNNEI, per germline. This CDR3 is CASSEKGSYTDTQYF. The CDR3, as DNA: TGTGCCAGCAGTGAAAAAGGCAGCTACACAGATACGCAGTATTTT.

This clone is labeled as medium-sized. This chain joins TRBV4-1 and TRBJ1-1; 7 bases match TRBD1. There are 14 residues in the CDR3. The V and J ends lost 6 bases and 6 bases, in that order; junction bases with no gene match: 10. Germline CDR1 is MGHRA and CDR2 is YSYEKL. The CDR3 is CASRLHSRGSEAFF. For the CDR3, the DNA is TGCGCCAGCAGACTCCATTCCAGGGGGTCTGAAGCTTTCTTT.

This chain links TRBV13 with TRBJ2-1; 10 bases line up with TRBD2. Germline V gene sequence: CDR1 PRHDT, CDR2 FYEKMQ (reference sequence). The CDR3 spans 16 residues. V shed 4 bases, J shed 8 bases, and the junction held 11 bases outside the gene matches. CDR3 residues: CASSYDPSLAGDEQFF. CDR3 in DNA: TGTGCCAGCAGCTACGACCCCTCCCTAGCGGGAGATGAGCAGTTCTTC.

This clone was seen a single time. At one boundary the junction diverges from the germline segment, which might be a read error. The chain has TRBV5-1 and TRBJ1-1, with D hard to call. This CDR3 has 14 amino acids. Germline assignment: CDR1 SGHRS and CDR2 YFSETQ. The CDR3 loop is CASSFEMGNTEAFF. The DNA for the CDR3 is TGTGCCAGCAGCTTTGAGATGGGGAACACTGAAGCTTTCTTT.

The chain has TRBV11-2 and TRBJ2-7; D may match TRBD1 or TRBD2 (5 bases each). V lost 5 bases, J lost 4 bases, and 18 bases lay in between. Germline V gene lookup returns CDR1 SGHAT and CDR2 FQNNGV. This CDR3 is built from 15 residues. The CDR3, as DNA: TGTGCCAGCAGCGCCCCGGGGCCGAACCTTTACGAGCAGTACTTC. Amino acids: CASSAPGPNLYEQYF.

This rearrangement joins TRBV6-1 to TRBJ1-1, with unresolved D. Per the germline V gene, CDR1 is MNHNS and CDR2 is SASEGT. The CDR3 loop spans 17 amino acids. V was shortened by 1 base and J by 1 base, with 16 bases between the two germline ends. The CDR3 DNA reads TGTGCCAGCAGTGAAGGAATCCGGTTGTGGGCGAACACTGAAGCTTTCTTT. Translated, it gives CASSEGIRLWANTEAFF.

This clone was observed a few times. The chain employs TRBV6-4 and TRBJ2-7; possibly TRBD1 or TRBD2 for D (5 bases each). The CDR3 consists of 12 residues. V was trimmed by 8 bases and J by 1 base, leaving 9 bases between them. Germline lookup yields CDR1 MRHNA and CDR2 SNTAGT. CDR3 region: CASGDESYEQYF. CDR3 bases: TGTGCCAGCGGGGACGAATCCTACGAGCAGTACTTC.

Remarks on this clone: Its ends do not fully match the called genes, so a read error is possible. The CDR3 loop is CASSLAEGLAGCF. Here the CDR3 DNA reads TGTGCCAGCAGCTTGGCGGAAGGGTTAGCGGGGTGTTTT. The V call is TRBV5-6, the J call TRBJ2-3; 8 nucleotides match TRBD2. CDR3 length equals 13 residues. CDR1 SGHDT and CDR2 YYEEEE come from the germline V gene.

The V and J genes are TRBV19 and TRBJ2-1; 8 nucleotides line up with TRBD2. The CDR3 covers 15 residues. CDR1 and CDR2 (germline): LNHDA, SQIVND (reference sequence). J gave up 4 bases and V 3 bases, and 5 bases lay outside the gene matches. The chain's CDR3 is CASSISGRGYNEQFF. The CDR3 region has the DNA TGTGCCAGTAGTATCTCCGGGAGGGGGTACAATGAGCAGTTCTTC. Full variable domain (outside the CDR3, taken from reference TRBV19 and TRBJ2-1): DGGITQSPKYLFRKEGQNVTLSCEQNLNHDAMYWYRQDPGQGLRLIYYSQIVNDFQKGDIAEGYSVSREKKESFPLTVTSAQKNPTAFYLCASSISGRGYNEQFFGPGTRLTVL.

This clone has just a few counts. The CDR3 loop reads CASSPDRVAYEQYF. CDR3 sequence (DNA): TGTGCCAGTAGTCCGGACAGGGTAGCCTACGAGCAGTACTTC. This sequence joins TRBV19 and TRBJ2-7, with 8 bases matching TRBD1. Germline CDR1 and CDR2: LNHDA and SQIVND (reference sequence). The CDR3 sequence is 14 residues long. V lost 5 bases, J lost 2 bases, and 5 bases stayed unmatched.

The sample holds one count of this clone. The chain employs TRBV5-8 and TRBJ2-5; maybe TRBD1 (6 bases). The germline V gene encodes CDR1 SGHTS and CDR2 YDEGEE. V lost 0 bases and J 5 bases, leaving 17 bases between the germline ends. The CDR3 contains 16 residues. The CDR3 DNA is TGTGCCAGCAGCTTGGGGACAGCCTCCCTGGCGGAGACCCAGTACTTC. Translating it yields CASSLGTASLAETQYF.

This clone was seen a handful of times. V and J are TRBV7-9 and TRBJ2-1; D is unresolved. The CDR3 totals 12 residues. In germline, CDR1 is SEHNR, CDR2 FQNEAQ (reference sequence). The ends were cut back, 3 bases at V and 5 bases at J, with 5 bases in the middle. This CDR3 reads CASSFGNNEQFF. In nucleotides, the CDR3 is TGTGCCAGCAGCTTCGGTAACAATGAGCAGTTCTTC.

The gene calls are TRBV30 and TRBJ2-7; D is possibly TRBD2 (6 bases). This CDR3 contains 13 residues. Germline CDR1 GTSNPN, CDR2 SVGIG (reference sequence). V was trimmed by 5 bases and J by 5 bases, leaving 16 bases between them. The CDR3: CAWDGGVDDEQYF. The CDR3 DNA reads as TGTGCCTGGGACGGGGGAGTTGACGACGAGCAGTACTTC. Using reference TRBV30 and TRBJ2-7 for the parts outside the CDR3, the full variable domain is SQTIHQWPATLVQPVGSPLSLECTVEGTSNPNLYWYRQAAGRGLQLLFYSVGIGQISSEVPQNLSASRPQDRQFILSSKKLLLSDSGFYLCAWDGGVDDEQYFGPGTRLTVT.

The chain joins TRBV9 to TRBJ2-7; maybe TRBD2 (7 bases). V lost 0 bases to trimming and J lost 5 bases, with 18 bases between them. The CDR3 is 16 amino acids. CDR1 SGDLS and CDR2 YYNGEE come from the germline V gene. This CDR3 reads CASSVAPGLRGDEQYF. CDR3 sequence (DNA): TGTGCCAGCAGCGTAGCCCCGGGACTAAGGGGGGACGAGCAGTACTTC.

The V and J genes are TRBV7-9 and TRBJ1-5, with D unclear. CDR1 and CDR2 (germline): SEHNR, FQNEAQ (reference sequence). The length of the CDR3 is 12 residues. V was shortened by 2 bases and J by 7 bases, with 6 bases between the two germline ends. CDR3 nucleotides: TGTGCCAGCAGCTTACAGGAACAGCCCCAGCATTTT. This translates into CASSLQEQPQHF.

A remark on this clone: The conserved closing phenylalanine or tryptophan is absent in this CDR3, likely reflecting a read error. Because the CDR3's place on the DNA is in doubt, the DNA is left out and the CDR3 is given as listed by TCRdb. The chain combines TRBV30 with TRBJ1-1. A total of 15 residues make up the CDR3, ends included. CDR1 and CDR2 (germline): GTSNPN, SVGIG (reference sequence). The CDR3 sequence is CAWSVRGFITPRSFL.

The chain recombines TRBV5-5 with TRBJ1-5; 10 nucleotides align to TRBD1. Trimming at V came to 3 bases and at J to 6 bases, leaving 12 bases not matched to a gene. Germline CDR1 is SGHKS and CDR2 is YYEKEE (reference sequence). CDR3 size: 17 residues. CDR3 protein: CASSYLLDRDRGQPQHF. DNA of the CDR3: TGTGCCAGCAGCTACCTTTTGGACCGGGACAGGGGTCAGCCCCAGCATTTT.

This chain connects TRBV6-4 to TRBJ1-2; 9 bases align to TRBD1. V dropped 6 bases and J dropped 3; count of bases not matched to a gene: 11. CDR1 and CDR2 from the germline V gene are MRHNA and SNTAGT. CDR3 length equals 16 residues. The CDR3 here is CASSPVTGTGYYGYTF. Here the CDR3 DNA reads TGTGCCAGCAGCCCAGTGACCGGGACAGGGTACTATGGCTACACCTTC.

The V gene is TRBV7-9, the J gene TRBJ1-1, with 11 bases aligning to TRBD1. Germline V gene data show CDR1 as SEHNR and CDR2 as FQNEAQ (reference sequence). J lost 4 bases, V lost 5 bases, and 6 bases had no gene match. CDR3 length: 15 amino acids. CDR3: CASSGSGTGGTEAFF. In DNA, the CDR3 is TGTGCCAGCAGCGGATCCGGGACAGGGGGCACTGAAGCTTTCTTT.

This clone qualifies as medium-sized. The chain couples TRBV5-1 to TRBJ2-3; D might be TRBD1 (6 bases). This CDR3 is built from 13 residues. Germline lookup yields CDR1 SGHRS and CDR2 YFSETQ. V lost 4 bases, J lost 4 bases, and 10 bases lay in between. CDR3 nucleotides: TGCGCCAGCAGCCAGCCAGGGGCAGATACGCAGTATTTT. Its translation is CASSQPGADTQYF.

The count of this clone is one. The chain carries TRBV7-9 and TRBJ1-6; D call uncertain. V was trimmed by 1 base and J by 13 bases, leaving 8 bases between them. Germline V CDR1 and CDR2: SEHNR, FQNEAQ (reference sequence). The CDR3 length is 12 residues. The CDR3: CASSLGRYPLHF. CDR3 nucleotide sequence: TGTGCCAGCAGCTTAGGCAGGTACCCCCTCCACTTT.

V and J are TRBV4-2 and TRBJ2-3; the D gene is possibly TRBD1 (5 bases). Germline values: CDR1 LGHNA, CDR2 YNFKEQ. V was shortened by 4 bases and J by 3 bases, with 11 bases between the two germline ends. The CDR3 is 14 amino acids. Here the CDR3 DNA reads TGTGCCAGCAGCCGCCAGGGTCGGACAGATACGCAGTATTTT. This translates into CASSRQGRTDTQYF.

This clone was seen just once. The genes are TRBV25-1 and TRBJ2-3; 10 positions match TRBD1. The CDR3 totals 14 residues. The V and J ends lost 5 bases and 7 bases, in that order; junction bases with no gene match: 6. Germline CDR1 and CDR2: MGHDK and SYGVNS. CDR3 sequence: CASSPGTGVNTQYF. The CDR3 DNA sequence: TGTGCCAGCAGTCCCGGGACAGGGGTCAATACGCAGTATTTT.

This chain links TRBV7-9 with TRBJ2-7; TRBD1 matches at 9 bases. From germline, CDR1 is SEHNR and CDR2 FQNEAQ (reference sequence). The CDR3 extends over 13 amino acids. The junction had 1 base not matched to a gene; V was cut back by 4 bases and J by 3 bases. The CDR3 spells CASSSDRGYEQYF. CDR3 DNA: TGTGCCAGCAGCTCGGACAGGGGCTACGAGCAGTACTTC.

This clone is large in the sample. V usage is TRBV6-6 and J usage is TRBJ2-7; 7 nucleotides line up with TRBD2. The junction had 0 bases not matched to a gene; V was cut back by 2 bases and J by 2 bases. CDR1 is MNHNY and CDR2 is SVGAGI in the germline V gene (reference sequence). The CDR3 covers 13 residues. DNA for the CDR3: TGTGCCAGCAGTTACGCGGGGGCCTACGAGCAGTACTTC. Amino acids: CASSYAGAYEQYF.

This chain connects TRBV10-1 to TRBJ2-1; weak D call: TRBD2 (6 bases). The germline V gene encodes CDR1 WNHNN and CDR2 SYGVQD (reference sequence). This CDR3 is 12 amino acids long. Deletions cut 6 bases from V and 7 bases from J, with 10 bases between. The CDR3 DNA reads as TGCGCCAGCAGCTCACTAGCAAATGAGCAGTTCTTC. It specifies CASSSLANEQFF.

This clone is judged medium-sized. The rearrangement links TRBV19 to TRBJ2-3, with 7 bases matching TRBD2. Germline lookup yields CDR1 LNHDA and CDR2 SQIVND (reference sequence). Germline trimming cut 3 bases from V and 6 bases from J; bases unmatched to any gene: 12. The CDR3 contains 16 residues. The CDR3 DNA reads as TGTGCCAGTAGTATTGGGGCGGGAGAAGGTACCGATACGCAGTATTTT. It encodes CASSIGAGEGTDTQYF. Looking up the rest from reference TRBV19 and TRBJ2-3 gives the full variable domain: DGGITQSPKYLFRKEGQNVTLSCEQNLNHDAMYWYRQDPGQGLRLIYYSQIVNDFQKGDIAEGYSVSREKKESFPLTVTSAQKNPTAFYLCASSIGAGEGTDTQYFGPGTRLTVL.

V and J are TRBV27 and TRBJ2-1; either TRBD1 or TRBD2 may fit D (5 bases each). CDR3 length: 14 amino acids. The V gene's germline CDR1 is MNHEY and CDR2 SMNVEV (reference sequence). V shed 3 bases and J shed 2 bases, with 8 bases lying between them. Here the CDR3 DNA reads TGTGCCAGCAGTTTGGGGGAAGCCTACAATGAGCAGTTCTTC. This gives the protein CASSLGEAYNEQFF.

This clone was detected only once. The V and J genes are TRBV5-2 and TRBJ1-2; the DNA was not used to check the table's D call, TRBD1. TRBV5-2 is given as a pseudogene. This CDR3 has 13 residues. The CDR3 DNA is TGTGCCAGCAGCTTAACAGGGCCCTATGGCTACACCTTC. Translation gives CASSLTGPYGYTF.

In this sample, this clone turned up a few times. J is TRBJ1-1 and V is TRBV10-2; D is ambiguous. The CDR3 runs 15 residues. V lost 6 bases, J lost 3 bases, and 17 bases lay in between. The germline V gene encodes CDR1 WSHSY and CDR2 SAAADI. The CDR3 DNA sequence: TGCGCCAGCAGACCCGTGGGGTTTGGGGACACTGAAGCTTTCTTT. Protein: CASRPVGFGDTEAFF.